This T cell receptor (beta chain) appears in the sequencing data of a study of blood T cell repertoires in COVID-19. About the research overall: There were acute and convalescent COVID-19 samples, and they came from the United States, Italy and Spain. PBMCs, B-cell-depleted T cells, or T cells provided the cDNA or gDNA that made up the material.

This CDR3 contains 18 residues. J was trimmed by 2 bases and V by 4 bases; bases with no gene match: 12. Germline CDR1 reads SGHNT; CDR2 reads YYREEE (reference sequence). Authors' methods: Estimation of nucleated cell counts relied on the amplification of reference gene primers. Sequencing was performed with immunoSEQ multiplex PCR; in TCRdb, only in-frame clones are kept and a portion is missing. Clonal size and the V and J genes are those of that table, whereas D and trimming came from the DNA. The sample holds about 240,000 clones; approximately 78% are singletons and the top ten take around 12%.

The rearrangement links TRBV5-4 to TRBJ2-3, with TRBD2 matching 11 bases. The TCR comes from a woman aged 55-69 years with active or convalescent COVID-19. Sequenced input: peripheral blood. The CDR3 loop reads CASSGGTSGLVPTDTQYF. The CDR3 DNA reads TGTGCCAGCAGCGGCGGGACTAGCGGCCTAGTTCCCACAGATACGCAGTATTTT.